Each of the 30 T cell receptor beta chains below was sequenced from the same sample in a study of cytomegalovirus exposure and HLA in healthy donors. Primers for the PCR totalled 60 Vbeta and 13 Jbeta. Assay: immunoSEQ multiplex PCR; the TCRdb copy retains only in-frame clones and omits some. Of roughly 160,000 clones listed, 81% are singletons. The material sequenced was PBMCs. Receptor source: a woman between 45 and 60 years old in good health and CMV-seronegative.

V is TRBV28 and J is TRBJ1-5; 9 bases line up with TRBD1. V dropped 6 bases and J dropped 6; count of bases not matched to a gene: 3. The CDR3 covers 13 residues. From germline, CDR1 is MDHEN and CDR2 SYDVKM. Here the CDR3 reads CASRGQGGQPQHF. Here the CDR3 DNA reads TGTGCCAGCAGGGGACAGGGAGGTCAGCCCCAGCATTTT.

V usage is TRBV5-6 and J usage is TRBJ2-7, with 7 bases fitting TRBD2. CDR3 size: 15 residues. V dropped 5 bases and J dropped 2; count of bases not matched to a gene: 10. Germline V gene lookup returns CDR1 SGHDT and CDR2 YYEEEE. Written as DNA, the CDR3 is TGTGCCAGCAGTACTACTAGCGCCCCAACCTACGAGCAGTACTTC. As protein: CASSTTSAPTYEQYF.

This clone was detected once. DNA for the CDR3: TGTGCCAGCAGCTCCGTAATAGCGGGGGGGAGAGAGACCCAGTACTTC. Its translation: CASSSVIAGGRETQYF. V is TRBV7-6 and J is TRBJ2-5; 11 positions agree with TRBD2. In germline, CDR1 is SGHVS, CDR2 FNYEAQ. The CDR3 consists of 16 residues. The V and J ends lost 4 bases and 4 bases, in that order; junction bases with no gene match: 8.

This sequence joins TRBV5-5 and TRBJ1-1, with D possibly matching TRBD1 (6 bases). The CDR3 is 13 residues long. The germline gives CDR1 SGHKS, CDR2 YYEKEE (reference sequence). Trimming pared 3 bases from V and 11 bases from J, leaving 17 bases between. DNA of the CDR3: TGTGCCAGCAGCTCGGACAGTCTGTTAGAGGCTTTCTTT. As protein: CASSSDSLLEAFF.

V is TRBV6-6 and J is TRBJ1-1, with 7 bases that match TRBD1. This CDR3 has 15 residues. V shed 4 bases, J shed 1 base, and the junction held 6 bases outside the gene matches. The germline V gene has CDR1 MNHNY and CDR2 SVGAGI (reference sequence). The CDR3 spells CASSSSRQGNTEAFF. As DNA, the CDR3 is TGTGCCAGCAGTTCCTCAAGACAGGGGAACACTGAAGCTTTCTTT.

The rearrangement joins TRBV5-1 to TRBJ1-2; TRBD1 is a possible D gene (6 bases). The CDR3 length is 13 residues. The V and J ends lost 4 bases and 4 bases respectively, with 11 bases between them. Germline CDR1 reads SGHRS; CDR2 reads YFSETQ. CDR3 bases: TGCGCCAGCAGCAACGGACAGACCTATGGCTACACCTTC. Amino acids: CASSNGQTYGYTF.

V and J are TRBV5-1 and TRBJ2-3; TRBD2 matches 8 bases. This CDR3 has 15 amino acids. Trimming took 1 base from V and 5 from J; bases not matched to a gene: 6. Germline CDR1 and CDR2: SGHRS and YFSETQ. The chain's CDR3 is CASSLYGGAEDTQYF. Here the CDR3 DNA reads TGCGCCAGCAGCTTGTACGGGGGGGCCGAAGATACGCAGTATTTT.

Written as DNA, the CDR3 is TGTGCCAGCAGTCTTATCCGGACAGCGAGCACAGATACGCAGTATTTT. It codes for CASSLIRTASTDTQYF. This sequence joins TRBV27 and TRBJ2-3, with D perhaps TRBD1 (6 bases). With 5 bases removed from V and 0 bases from J, the gap between germline ends came to 15 bases. Germline V gene sequence: CDR1 MNHEY, CDR2 SMNVEV (reference sequence). The CDR3 extends over 16 amino acids.

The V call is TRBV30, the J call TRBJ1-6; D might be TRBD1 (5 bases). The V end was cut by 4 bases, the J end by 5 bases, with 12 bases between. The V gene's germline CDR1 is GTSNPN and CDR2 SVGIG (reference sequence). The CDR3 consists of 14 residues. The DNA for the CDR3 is TGTGCCTGGACTTACGACAGTAATAATTCACCCCTCCACTTT. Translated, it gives CAWTYDSNNSPLHF.

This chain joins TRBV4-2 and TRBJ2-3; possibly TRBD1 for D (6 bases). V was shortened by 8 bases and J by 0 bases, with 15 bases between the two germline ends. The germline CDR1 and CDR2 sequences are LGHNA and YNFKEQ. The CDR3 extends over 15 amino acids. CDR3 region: CASGIGQTSTDTQYF. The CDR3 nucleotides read TGTGCCAGCGGTATCGGACAGACCAGCACAGATACGCAGTATTTT.

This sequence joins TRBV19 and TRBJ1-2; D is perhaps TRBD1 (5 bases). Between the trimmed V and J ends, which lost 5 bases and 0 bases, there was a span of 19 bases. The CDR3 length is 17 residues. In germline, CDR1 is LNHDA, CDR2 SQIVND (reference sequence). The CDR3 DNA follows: TGTGCCAGTAGTGAGGGTCTTGCGGGACCCACTAACTATGGCTACACCTTC. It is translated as CASSEGLAGPTNYGYTF.

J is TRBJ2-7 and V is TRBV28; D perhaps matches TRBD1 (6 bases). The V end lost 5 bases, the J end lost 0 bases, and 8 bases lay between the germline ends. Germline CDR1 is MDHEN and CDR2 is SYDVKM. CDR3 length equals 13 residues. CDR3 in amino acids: CASSRGSSYEQYF. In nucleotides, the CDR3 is TGTGCCAGCAGTAGGGGGAGCTCCTACGAGCAGTACTTC.

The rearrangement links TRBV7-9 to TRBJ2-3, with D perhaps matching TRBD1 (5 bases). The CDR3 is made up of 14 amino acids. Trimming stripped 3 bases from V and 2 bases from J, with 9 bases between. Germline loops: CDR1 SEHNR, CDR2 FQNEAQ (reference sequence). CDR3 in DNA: TGTGCCAGCAGCTTTGACAGACCCACAGATACGCAGTATTTT. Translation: CASSFDRPTDTQYF.

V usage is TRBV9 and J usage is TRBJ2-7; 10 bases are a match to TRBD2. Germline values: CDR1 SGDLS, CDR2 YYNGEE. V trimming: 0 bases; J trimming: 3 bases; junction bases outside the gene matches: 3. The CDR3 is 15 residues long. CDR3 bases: TGTGCCAGCAGCGTAGGGCTAGCGGGAGACTACGAGCAGTACTTC. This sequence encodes CASSVGLAGDYEQYF. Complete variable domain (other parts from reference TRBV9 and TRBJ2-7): DSGVTQTPKHLITATGQRVTLRCSPRSGDLSVYWYQQSLDQGLQFLIQYYNGEERAKGNILERFSAQQFPDLHSELNLSSLELGDSALYFCASSVGLAGDYEQYFGPGTRLTVT.

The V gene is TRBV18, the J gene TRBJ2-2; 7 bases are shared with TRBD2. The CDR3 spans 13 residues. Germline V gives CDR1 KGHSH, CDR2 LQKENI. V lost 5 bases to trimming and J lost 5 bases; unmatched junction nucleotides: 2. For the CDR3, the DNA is TGTGCCAGCTCAGGGACTACAACCGGGGAGCTGTTTTTT. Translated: CASSGTTTGELFF.

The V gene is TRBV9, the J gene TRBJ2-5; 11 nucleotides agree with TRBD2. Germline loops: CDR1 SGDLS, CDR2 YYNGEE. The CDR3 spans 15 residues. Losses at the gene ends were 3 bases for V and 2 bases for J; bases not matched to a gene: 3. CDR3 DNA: TGTGCCAGCAGCGCGGGACTAGCGGAGCAAGAGACCCAGTACTTC. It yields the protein CASSAGLAEQETQYF.

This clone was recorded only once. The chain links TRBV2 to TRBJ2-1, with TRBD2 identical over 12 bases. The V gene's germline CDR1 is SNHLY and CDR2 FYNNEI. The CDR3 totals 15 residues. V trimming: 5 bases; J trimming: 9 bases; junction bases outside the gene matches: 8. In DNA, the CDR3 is TGTGCCAGCAGTTTACTAGCGGGAGGATTCGGTGAGCAGTTCTTC. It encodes CASSLLAGGFGEQFF.

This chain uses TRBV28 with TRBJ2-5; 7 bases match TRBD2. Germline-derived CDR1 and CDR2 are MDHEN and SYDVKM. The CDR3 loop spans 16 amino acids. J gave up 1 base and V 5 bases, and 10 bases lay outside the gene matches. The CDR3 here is CASSPRGGVSQETQYF. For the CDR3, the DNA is TGTGCCAGCAGTCCCCGGGGAGGGGTAAGCCAAGAGACCCAGTACTTC.

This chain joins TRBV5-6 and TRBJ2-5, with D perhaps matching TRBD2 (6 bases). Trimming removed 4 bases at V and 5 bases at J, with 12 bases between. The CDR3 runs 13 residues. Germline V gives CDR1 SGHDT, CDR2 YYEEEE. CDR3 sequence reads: CASSRDFVETQYF. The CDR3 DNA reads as TGTGCCAGCAGCCGGGACTTCGTTGAGACCCAGTACTTC.

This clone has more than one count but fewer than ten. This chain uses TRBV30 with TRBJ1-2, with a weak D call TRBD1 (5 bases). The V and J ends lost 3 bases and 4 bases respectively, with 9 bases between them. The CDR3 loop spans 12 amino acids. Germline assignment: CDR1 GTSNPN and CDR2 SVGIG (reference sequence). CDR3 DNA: TGTGCCTGGAGGGACGGGGGCTATGGCTACACCTTC. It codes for CAWRDGGYGYTF.

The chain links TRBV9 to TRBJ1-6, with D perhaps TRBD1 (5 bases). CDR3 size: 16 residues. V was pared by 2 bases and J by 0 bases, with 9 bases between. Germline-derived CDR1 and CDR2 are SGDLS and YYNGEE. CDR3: CASSVRASSYNSPLHF. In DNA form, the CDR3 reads TGTGCCAGCAGCGTCAGGGCGAGCTCCTATAATTCACCCCTCCACTTT. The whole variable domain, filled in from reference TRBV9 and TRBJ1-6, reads DSGVTQTPKHLITATGQRVTLRCSPRSGDLSVYWYQQSLDQGLQFLIQYYNGEERAKGNILERFSAQQFPDLHSELNLSSLELGDSALYFCASSVRASSYNSPLHFGNGTRLTVT.

CDR3 DNA: TGTGCCTGGAGTGGAAGACGGGGGGGAAATCAGCCCCAGCATTTT. Residues: CAWSGRRGGNQPQHF. The chain uses TRBV30 and TRBJ1-5, with a tentative D call TRBD1 (5 bases). The CDR3 is 15 amino acids. Trimming pared 1 base from V and 4 bases from J, leaving 14 bases between. Germline CDR1 is GTSNPN and CDR2 is SVGIG (reference sequence).

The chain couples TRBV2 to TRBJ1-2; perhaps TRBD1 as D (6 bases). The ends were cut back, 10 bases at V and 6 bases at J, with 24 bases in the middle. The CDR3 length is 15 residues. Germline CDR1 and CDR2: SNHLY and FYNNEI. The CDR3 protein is CATEGGERDSDGYTF. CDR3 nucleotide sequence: TGTGCCACCGAGGGGGGGGAGAGGGATAGCGATGGCTACACCTTC.

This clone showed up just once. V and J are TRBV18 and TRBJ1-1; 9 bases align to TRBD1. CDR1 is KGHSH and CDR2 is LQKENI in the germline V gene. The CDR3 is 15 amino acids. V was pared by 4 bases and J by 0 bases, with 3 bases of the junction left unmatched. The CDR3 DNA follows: TGTGCCAGCTCACTCGGGACAGGGATGAACACTGAAGCTTTCTTT. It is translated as CASSLGTGMNTEAFF.

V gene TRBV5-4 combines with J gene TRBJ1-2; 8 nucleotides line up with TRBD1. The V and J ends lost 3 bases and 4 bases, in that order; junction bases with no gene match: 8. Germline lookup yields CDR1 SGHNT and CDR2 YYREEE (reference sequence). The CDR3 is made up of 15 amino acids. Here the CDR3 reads CASSSPGQASYGYTF. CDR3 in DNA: TGTGCCAGCAGCTCCCCGGGACAGGCAAGCTATGGCTACACCTTC.

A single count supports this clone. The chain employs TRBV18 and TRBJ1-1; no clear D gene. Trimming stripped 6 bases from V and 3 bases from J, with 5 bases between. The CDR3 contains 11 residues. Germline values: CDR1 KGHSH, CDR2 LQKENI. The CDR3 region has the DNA TGTGCCAGCTCCACAGACACTGAAGCTTTCTTT. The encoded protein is CASSTDTEAFF.

CDR3 amino acids: CASSLKTGSSYEQYF. Here the CDR3 DNA reads TGTGCCAGCAGCTTAAAAACAGGGAGTTCCTACGAGCAGTACTTC. The chain carries TRBV11-2 and TRBJ2-5; weak D call: TRBD1 (6 bases). With the DNA end fitting TRBJ2-7 better, the J assignment may be wrong. Per germline, CDR1 SGHAT and CDR2 FQNNGV. The CDR3 consists of 15 residues.

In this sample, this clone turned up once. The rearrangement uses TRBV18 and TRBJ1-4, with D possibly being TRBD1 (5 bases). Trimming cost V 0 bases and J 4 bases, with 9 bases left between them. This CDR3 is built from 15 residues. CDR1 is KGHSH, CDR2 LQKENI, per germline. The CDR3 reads CASSPPGGVNEKLFF. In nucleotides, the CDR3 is TGTGCCAGCTCACCACCTGGAGGGGTTAATGAAAAACTGTTTTTT.

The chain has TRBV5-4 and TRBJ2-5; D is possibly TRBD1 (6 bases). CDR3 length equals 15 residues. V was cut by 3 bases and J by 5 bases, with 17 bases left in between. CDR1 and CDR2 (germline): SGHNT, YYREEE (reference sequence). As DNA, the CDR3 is TGTGCCAGCAGCTCTCCCGGGACAATTGGTGAGACCCAGTACTTC. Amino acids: CASSSPGTIGETQYF.

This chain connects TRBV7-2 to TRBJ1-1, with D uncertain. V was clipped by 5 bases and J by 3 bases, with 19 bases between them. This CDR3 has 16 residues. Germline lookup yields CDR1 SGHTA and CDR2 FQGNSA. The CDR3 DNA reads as TGTGCCAGCAGCCCACTCGGGATGGGGTCGGACACTGAAGCTTTCTTT. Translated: CASSPLGMGSDTEAFF.